The 25 T cell receptor beta chains in this list originate from one sample, sequenced in a study of blood T cell repertoires in COVID-19. The protocol was immunoSEQ multiplex PCR, while the TCRdb copy is restricted to in-frame clones and leaves out a portion. The sample includes 90,000 to 100,000 clones, about four fifths of them seen just once. The sequenced sample consisted of peripheral blood. The receptors shown here come from a man in his 70s with acute or convalescent COVID-19.

This clone was recorded a few times. The V gene is TRBV5-8, the J gene TRBJ1-2; no clear D gene. This CDR3 is 12 amino acids long. Germline assignment: CDR1 SGHTS and CDR2 YDEGEE. V was clipped by 4 bases and J by 4 bases, with 8 bases between them. The CDR3 DNA sequence: TGTGCCAGCAGCCCTGACTCCTATGGCTACACCTTC. It is translated as CASSPDSYGYTF.

This chain connects TRBV19 to TRBJ1-5, with TRBD1 identical over 8 bases. Losses at the gene ends were 1 base for V and 4 bases for J; bases not matched to a gene: 12. Germline CDR1 and CDR2: LNHDA and SQIVND (reference sequence). This CDR3 has 18 amino acids. The CDR3 DNA follows: TGTGCCAGTAGTATAGTTACCGGACAGGGAAGACGGAATCAGCCCCAGCATTTT. Its translation is CASSIVTGQGRRNQPQHF.

V usage is TRBV5-4 and J usage is TRBJ2-3; D gene ambiguous. V lost 4 bases and J lost 4, with 10 bases in between. In germline, CDR1 is SGHNT, CDR2 YYREEE (reference sequence). The length of the CDR3 is 13 residues. The CDR3 loop reads CASSQTSADTQYF. The CDR3 region has the DNA TGTGCCAGCAGCCAAACCAGCGCAGATACGCAGTATTTT.

The chain couples TRBV27 to TRBJ2-5; D is possibly TRBD2 (6 bases). V gave up 3 bases and J gave up 1 base, with 18 bases separating them. Per germline, CDR1 MNHEY and CDR2 SMNVEV (reference sequence). The CDR3 consists of 17 residues. The CDR3 DNA follows: TGTGCCAGCAGTTTCCGGGGCGGGATGGCGGCCCAAGAGACCCAGTACTTC. This gives the protein CASSFRGGMAAQETQYF.

The V gene is TRBV7-2, the J gene TRBJ2-2, with D possibly being TRBD2 (7 bases). The germline V and J ends were trimmed by 6 bases and 5 bases, with 19 bases remaining between them. The CDR3 has 16 amino acids. The germline V gene encodes CDR1 SGHTA and CDR2 FQGNSA. This chain's CDR3 is CASRGASGIRTGELFF. CDR3 in DNA: TGTGCCAGCAGGGGGGCCAGCGGGATTCGGACCGGGGAGCTGTTTTTT.

V and J are TRBV12-5 and TRBJ2-3; D not resolved. The CDR3 runs 12 residues. Trimming cost V 9 bases and J 14 bases, with 21 bases left between them. Germline V lookup: CDR1 LGHNT, CDR2 FRNRAP. The CDR3 spells CARVRYCPPRYF. CDR3 nucleotides: TGTGCTAGGGTCAGGTATTGTCCCCCCCGGTATTTT.

The rearrangement links TRBV28 to TRBJ2-7, with D perhaps matching TRBD2 (5 bases). The CDR3 totals 13 residues. CDR1 MDHEN and CDR2 SYDVKM come from the germline V gene. Trimming shortened V by 7 bases and J by 3 bases, and 13 bases separated the two germline ends. The chain's CDR3 is CASKHPGGYEQYF. Written as DNA, the CDR3 is TGTGCCAGCAAACATCCAGGAGGCTACGAGCAGTACTTC.

V gene TRBV28 combines with J gene TRBJ2-5; a weak D match, TRBD2 (5 bases). Germline V CDR1 and CDR2: MDHEN, SYDVKM. The CDR3 has 21 residues. With 1 base removed from V and 0 bases from J, the gap between germline ends came to 27 bases. In DNA form, the CDR3 reads TGTGCCAGCAGTTTATCACGTCTCGGGGTCCCTCGAGGAAGGTACCAAGAGACCCAGTACTTC. Translating it yields CASSLSRLGVPRGRYQETQYF.

The chain employs TRBV4-1 and TRBJ2-7; 13 bases are a match to TRBD2. V lost 0 bases, J lost 4 bases, and 6 bases stayed unmatched. The length of the CDR3 is 17 residues. Germline V gives CDR1 MGHRA, CDR2 YSYEKL. For the CDR3, the DNA is TGCGCCAGCAGCCAAGATTGGGGGGGACTAGCGGGGTACGAGCAGTACTTC. This gives the protein CASSQDWGGLAGYEQYF.

The genes are TRBV6-5 and TRBJ1-1; 9 bases fit TRBD1. Germline V lookup: CDR1 MNHEY, CDR2 SVGAGI. The CDR3 length is 16 residues. After removal of 2 bases from V and 12 bases from J, the junction contained 16 bases not matched to a gene. CDR3 bases: TGTGCCAGCAGTTACCTCCTTACTCTACAGGGGGCCGAAACTTTCTTT. It codes for CASSYLLTLQGAETFF.

This clone was seen once. V is TRBV7-6 and J is TRBJ2-1; 10 bases are shared with TRBD2. The CDR3 consists of 19 residues. CDR1 is SGHVS, CDR2 FNYEAQ, per germline. Trimming removed 3 bases from V and 2 bases from J; junction bases left unmatched: 13. DNA for the CDR3: TGTGCCAGCAGCTTTGACAGTACTAGCGGGATGGTCGCCTACAATGAGCAGTTCTTC. This translates into CASSFDSTSGMVAYNEQFF.

The J gene is TRBJ2-7, the V gene TRBV12-3 or TRBV12-4; perhaps TRBD2 as D (6 bases). There are 12 residues in the CDR3. Deletions cut 6 bases from V and 6 bases from J, with 12 bases between. The CDR3 is CASRGGNREQYF. The CDR3 nucleotides are TGTGCCAGCAGGGGCGGGAATCGCGAGCAGTACTTC.

This clone was detected a few times. V gene TRBV19 combines with J gene TRBJ2-1; 9 nucleotides line up with TRBD2. The CDR3 is 15 residues long. J gave up 3 bases and V 3 bases, and 3 bases lay outside the gene matches. The V gene's germline CDR1 is LNHDA and CDR2 SQIVND (reference sequence). The CDR3 protein is CASSIDSGSYNEQFF. The CDR3 DNA reads TGTGCCAGTAGTATTGATAGCGGGAGCTACAATGAGCAGTTCTTC.

This clone was detected once. The CDR3 sequence: CASSIRGGGLAGDYEQYF. The DNA for the CDR3 is TGTGCCAGTAGTATAAGGGGAGGGGGCCTAGCGGGAGACTACGAGCAGTACTTC. This chain joins TRBV19 and TRBJ2-7, with 10 bases lining up with TRBD2. The CDR3 loop spans 18 amino acids. Losses at the gene ends were 2 bases for V and 3 bases for J; bases not matched to a gene: 13. Germline CDR1 is LNHDA and CDR2 is SQIVND (reference sequence).

As for this clone: A read error may account for a junction end that differs from germline. CDR3 region: CALGQKSNTEAFF. The CDR3 bases are TGCGCCCTGGGACAGAAATCCAACACTGAAGCTTTCTTT. The chain joins TRBV5-4 to TRBJ1-1, with TRBD1 matching 7 bases. Germline CDR1 and CDR2: SGHNT and YYREEE (reference sequence). The CDR3 runs 13 residues.

The gene calls are TRBV19 and TRBJ2-5, with 8 bases identical to TRBD2. Germline CDR1 is LNHDA and CDR2 is SQIVND (reference sequence). V was clipped by 6 bases and J by 5 bases; unmatched bases: 14. The CDR3 extends over 16 amino acids. CDR3 bases: TGTGCCAGTAGGCCGCGGGCGGGAGGAGGTATTGAGACCCAGTACTTC. This sequence encodes CASRPRAGGGIETQYF.

This rearrangement joins TRBV5-1 to TRBJ2-3, with 7 nucleotides matching TRBD2. The CDR3 totals 15 residues. J gave up 1 base and V 4 bases, and 6 bases lay outside the gene matches. Germline V gene data show CDR1 as SGHRS and CDR2 as YFSETQ. As DNA, the CDR3 is TGCGCCAGCAGCATGACTAGCAGCGGCACAGATACGCAGTATTTT. Its protein is CASSMTSSGTDTQYF.

J is TRBJ2-3 and V is TRBV9; 7 positions agree with TRBD2. Unmatched junction bases numbered 4, after V lost 2 bases and J lost 4 bases. The CDR3 runs to 14 residues. Germline V CDR1 and CDR2: SGDLS, YYNGEE. CDR3 bases: TGTGCCAGCAGCGTGGGGGGGTTGTCAGATACGCAGTATTTT. It is translated as CASSVGGLSDTQYF.

This chain uses TRBV15 with TRBJ2-5, with 11 bases aligning to TRBD2. The germline V gene encodes CDR1 LNHNV and CDR2 YYDKDF (reference sequence). The V gene end was trimmed by 1 base and the J gene end by 5 bases; junction bases not matched to a gene: 9. This CDR3 has 17 residues. The CDR3 reads CATSRGGVAGGEETQYF. CDR3 coding DNA: TGTGCCACCAGCAGAGGAGGGGTAGCGGGAGGGGAGGAGACCCAGTACTTC.

The gene calls are TRBV6-6 and TRBJ2-3; TRBD2 matches 9 bases. The V segment lost 3 bases and the J segment 7 bases; nucleotides outside the gene matches: 11. This CDR3 has 16 residues. Germline CDR1 and CDR2: MNHNY and SVGAGI (reference sequence). CDR3 coding DNA: TGTGCCAGCAGTTATGGTAGCGGGAGTGTCCATAATACGCAGTATTTT. It yields the protein CASSYGSGSVHNTQYF.

This clone has only a few counts. This chain links TRBV4-2 with TRBJ2-1, with 11 nucleotides matching TRBD2. The V gene's germline CDR1 is LGHNA and CDR2 YNFKEQ. The CDR3 is 19 amino acids. V was clipped by 0 bases and J by 0 bases; unmatched bases: 7. CDR3 amino acids: CASSQDSLAGVLSYNEQFF. CDR3 nucleotides: TGTGCCAGCAGCCAAGATTCACTAGCGGGAGTCCTCTCCTACAATGAGCAGTTCTTC.

The chain combines TRBV5-6 with TRBJ2-6; 8 bases match TRBD1. The J segment lost 2 bases and the V segment lost 4 bases, leaving 8 bases of the junction unmatched. Per germline, CDR1 SGHDT and CDR2 YYEEEE. There are 17 residues in the CDR3. The CDR3, as DNA: TGTGCCAGCAGCCGGACAGGGACCCGGGCTGGGGCCAACGTCCTGACTTTC. Protein: CASSRTGTRAGANVLTF.

This chain connects TRBV7-3 to TRBJ2-7; the D gene is possibly TRBD2 (5 bases). V was cut by 5 bases and J by 6 bases, with 17 bases left in between. This CDR3 spans 14 amino acids. CDR1 is SGHTA and CDR2 is FQGTGA in the germline V gene. Written as DNA, the CDR3 is TGTGCCAGCAGCCCGAGGTCCGCTAGCAGCGAGCAGTACTTC. Protein product: CASSPRSASSEQYF.

This chain links TRBV28 with TRBJ2-6; tentatively, D is TRBD2 (7 bases). Germline-derived CDR1 and CDR2 are MDHEN and SYDVKM. V lost 7 bases and J lost 3, with 16 bases in between. This CDR3 spans 16 amino acids. In nucleotides, the CDR3 is TGTGCCAGCACCCTTGGGGGGGCAGTTGGGGCCAACGTCCTGACTTTC. Translation: CASTLGGAVGANVLTF.

V usage is TRBV7-9 and J usage is TRBJ2-7; the match to TRBD2 covers 9 bases. This CDR3 spans 17 amino acids. J gave up 2 bases and V 1 base, and 9 bases lay outside the gene matches. Germline CDR1 and CDR2: SEHNR and FQNEAQ (reference sequence). This chain's CDR3 is CASSLGRGLAGTYEQYF. CDR3 bases: TGTGCCAGCAGCTTAGGGCGCGGGCTAGCGGGGACCTACGAGCAGTACTTC. Together with reference TRBV7-9 and TRBJ2-7, the CDR3 gives the full variable domain: DTGVSQNPRHKITKRGQNVTFRCDPISEHNRLYWYRQTLGQGPEFLTYFQNEAQLEKSRLLSDRFSAERPKGSFSTLEIQRTEQGDSAMYLCASSLGRGLAGTYEQYFGPGTRLTVT.